A single sample gave rise to the 21 T cell receptor beta chains below, sequenced in a study of control samples from healthy donors and cancer patients (dated by TCRdb to 2019 to 2021). Library construction relied on the immunoSEQ multiplex PCR assay. TCRdb took this table from immuneACCESS and kept in-frame rearrangements with V and J called. Such tables lack part of the clones; where checked against another copy, unresolved V genes explain under half of the gap, and the rest is unexplained. This sample lists approximately 82,000 clones; 93% were detected once. The ten largest clones capture 1.3% of the sample. Sequenced input: PBMCs. Receptor source: a woman aged 35 to 49 with lung cancer.

The V and J genes are TRBV6-1 and TRBJ2-3, with TRBD2 matching 7 bases. Germline CDR1 is MNHNS and CDR2 is SASEGT. CDR3 size: 13 residues. The V gene end was trimmed by 3 bases and the J gene end by 9 bases; junction bases not matched to a gene: 6. CDR3 protein: CASSDGGVGTQYF. The DNA for the CDR3 is TGTGCCAGCAGTGATGGGGGGGTCGGGACGCAGTATTTT.

The chain carries TRBV24-1 and TRBJ1-2; TRBD1 aligns across 9 bases. Germline CDR1 KGHDR, CDR2 SFDVKD. The trim removed 5 bases at V and 1 base at J, leaving 4 bases unmatched. CDR3 length: 15 amino acids. The DNA for the CDR3 is TGTGCCACCAGTGTTGGGACAGGGAATAACTATGGCTACACCTTC. It translates to CATSVGTGNNYGYTF.

The DNA of the CDR3 is TGTGCCACCAGCAGAGATAGGTATGGATACGAGCAGTACTTC. Translated, it gives CATSRDRYGYEQYF. The V and J genes are TRBV15 and TRBJ2-7, with D unresolved. Germline CDR1 and CDR2: LNHNV and YYDKDF (reference sequence). Between the trimmed V and J ends, which lost 0 bases and 4 bases, there was a span of 10 bases. The CDR3 is 14 amino acids.

The chain combines TRBV11-2 with TRBJ2-7, with 10 bases aligning to TRBD1. Germline values: CDR1 SGHAT, CDR2 FQNNGV. The CDR3 is 15 amino acids. V shed 1 base and J 4 bases; nucleotides not matched to a gene: 4. The CDR3: CASSLVGTGAYEQYF. The DNA for the CDR3 is TGTGCCAGCAGCTTAGTGGGGACAGGGGCGTACGAGCAGTACTTC.

The rearrangement joins TRBV3-1 (or the pseudogene TRBV3-2) to TRBJ1-1; 10 nucleotides agree with TRBD1. CDR3 length: 14 residues. The junction had 0 bases not matched to a gene; V was cut back by 0 bases and J by 5 bases. The germline V gene has CDR1 LGHDT and CDR2 YNNKEL (reference sequence). In nucleotides, the CDR3 is TGTGCCAGCAGCCAAGAGGGACAGGGGACTGAAGCTTTCTTT. Its translation: CASSQEGQGTEAFF.

As DNA, the CDR3 is TGTGCCAGCAGTTACAGATCATGGACAGTGGCGGTCGAGCAGTACTTC. The encoded protein is CASSYRSWTVAVEQYF. V gene TRBV6-5 combines with J gene TRBJ2-7, with D possibly being TRBD1 (6 bases). CDR1 and CDR2 from the germline V gene are MNHEY and SVGAGI. The germline V and J ends were trimmed by 2 bases and 6 bases, with 20 bases remaining between them. The CDR3 length is 16 residues.

The chain joins TRBV6-5 to TRBJ1-1; maybe TRBD1 (6 bases). V was cut by 0 bases and J by 11 bases, with 22 bases left in between. Per the germline V gene, CDR1 is MNHEY and CDR2 is SVGAGI. The CDR3 length is 16 residues. The CDR3: CASSYSRGASGWFAFF. CDR3 sequence (DNA): TGTGCCAGCAGTTACTCACGGGGGGCGTCGGGTTGGTTCGCTTTCTTT.

This clone was seen a single time. The chain recombines TRBV3-1 (or the pseudogene TRBV3-2) with TRBJ2-7; possibly TRBD1 or TRBD2 for D (7 bases each). In germline, CDR1 is LGHDT, CDR2 YNNKEL (reference sequence). V lost 1 base, J lost 1 base, and 11 bases lay in between. This CDR3 spans 15 amino acids. This CDR3 reads CASSQGEGQSYEQYF. The CDR3 nucleotides are TGTGCCAGCAGCCAAGGGGAGGGACAGTCCTACGAGCAGTACTTC.

The gene calls are TRBV6-5 and TRBJ1-5; 8 nucleotides match TRBD1. Looked up from germline, CDR1 is MNHEY and CDR2 is SVGAGI. The CDR3 has 15 amino acids. V was pared by 0 bases and J by 7 bases, with 5 bases of the junction left unmatched. The CDR3 is CASSYSGQVGQPQHF. CDR3 nucleotide sequence: TGTGCCAGCAGTTACTCGGGACAGGTAGGACAGCCCCAGCATTTT.

This sequence joins TRBV4-1 and TRBJ2-1, with 8 bases fitting TRBD1. V lost 8 bases to trimming and J lost 8 bases; unmatched junction nucleotides: 11. This CDR3 contains 14 residues. Germline loops: CDR1 MGHRA, CDR2 YSYEKL. The CDR3 reads CASLQTGVSDEQFF. DNA of the CDR3: TGCGCCAGCTTACAGACAGGGGTTTCCGATGAGCAGTTCTTC.

A single count supports this clone. The V call is TRBV18, the J call TRBJ1-3, with D hard to call. Trimming pared 3 bases from V and 0 bases from J, leaving 6 bases between. The CDR3 consists of 14 residues. CDR1 is KGHSH and CDR2 is LQKENI in the germline V gene. The CDR3 DNA follows: TGTGCCAGCTCACCTTCCAGCTCTGGAAACACCATATATTTT. The encoded protein is CASSPSSSGNTIYF.

The chain joins TRBV5-8 to TRBJ2-3; a possible D gene is TRBD1 (5 bases). The CDR3 has 15 amino acids. Trimming removed 5 bases from V and 4 bases from J, with 17 bases in between. The germline V gene encodes CDR1 SGHTS and CDR2 YDEGEE. CDR3 region: CASSPGIRTSDTQYF. CDR3 nucleotides: TGTGCCAGCAGTCCAGGGATACGTACATCAGATACGCAGTATTTT. The entire variable domain, with the rest obtained from reference TRBV5-8 and TRBJ2-3, is as follows: EAGVTQSPTHLIKTRGQQATLRCSPISGHTSVYWYQQALGLGLQFLLWYDEGEERNRGNFPPRFSGRQFPNYSSELNVNALELEDSALYLCASSPGIRTSDTQYFGPGTRLTVL.

This chain links TRBV28 with TRBJ2-7; the D gene is possibly TRBD1 (7 bases). The germline V gene encodes CDR1 MDHEN and CDR2 SYDVKM. V was trimmed by 5 bases and J by 7 bases, leaving 24 bases between them. The CDR3 spans 16 residues. The CDR3, as DNA: TGTGCCAGCAGTAGTAGGCGGACAGGAGGGAGTTGGGAGCAGTACTTC. Amino acids: CASSSRRTGGSWEQYF.

The V call is TRBV27, the J call TRBJ2-3, with no clear D. The V end lost 6 bases, the J end lost 4 bases, and 11 bases lay between the germline ends. Germline V gene lookup returns CDR1 MNHEY and CDR2 SMNVEV (reference sequence). CDR3 size: 13 residues. The CDR3 region has the DNA TGTGCCAGCAGCCCTTCCTACCCAGATACGCAGTATTTT. This translates into CASSPSYPDTQYF.

V gene TRBV2 combines with J gene TRBJ1-1; no clear D gene. CDR1 is SNHLY, CDR2 FYNNEI, per germline. The CDR3 contains 16 residues. Trimming pared 0 bases from V and 1 base from J, leaving 12 bases between. This CDR3 is CASSEAGGRTNTEAFF. In nucleotides, the CDR3 is TGTGCCAGCAGTGAAGCGGGCGGGCGGACGAACACTGAAGCTTTCTTT.

The chain combines TRBV7-9 with TRBJ2-7; 9 bases are a match to TRBD1. The CDR3 is 15 amino acids. Germline CDR1 SEHNR, CDR2 FQNEAQ (reference sequence). Trimming removed 5 bases from V and 4 bases from J; junction bases left unmatched: 9. CDR3 region: CASSGPGTGSYEQYF. In DNA, the CDR3 is TGTGCCAGCAGCGGCCCGGGGACAGGGTCGTACGAGCAGTACTTC.

The rearrangement joins TRBV19 to TRBJ1-6; TRBD1 matches at 9 bases. Per germline, CDR1 LNHDA and CDR2 SQIVND (reference sequence). The V and J ends lost 7 bases and 4 bases, in that order; junction bases with no gene match: 5. This CDR3 region has 15 residues. CDR3: CASTSGQGYNSPLHF. In DNA, the CDR3 is TGTGCCAGTACCTCGGGACAGGGATATAATTCACCCCTCCACTTT. Based on the CDR3 plus reference TRBV19 and TRBJ1-6, the full variable domain is DGGITQSPKYLFRKEGQNVTLSCEQNLNHDAMYWYRQDPGQGLRLIYYSQIVNDFQKGDIAEGYSVSREKKESFPLTVTSAQKNPTAFYLCASTSGQGYNSPLHFGNGTRLTVT.

The chain joins TRBV7-2 to TRBJ1-2; D remains ambiguous. The ends were cut back, 3 bases at V and 5 bases at J, with 16 bases in the middle. Germline values: CDR1 SGHTA, CDR2 FQGNSA. There are 15 residues in the CDR3. The CDR3 DNA sequence: TGTGCCAGCAGCTTGCCAGGAGAAGGGAGGTATGGCTACACCTTC. This sequence encodes CASSLPGEGRYGYTF. Using reference TRBV7-2 and TRBJ1-2 for the parts outside the CDR3, the full variable domain is GAGVSQSPSNKVTEKGKDVELRCDPISGHTALYWYRQSLGQGLEFLIYFQGNSAPDKSGLPSDRFSAERTGGSVSTLTIQRTQQEDSAVYLCASSLPGEGRYGYTFGSGTRLTVV.

The chain links TRBV19 to TRBJ1-1; D is undetermined. CDR1 LNHDA and CDR2 SQIVND come from the germline V gene (reference sequence). The CDR3 is 12 amino acids. The germline V and J ends were trimmed by 3 bases and 6 bases, with 8 bases remaining between them. In DNA, the CDR3 is TGTGCCAGTAGTATCATCTCCGCTGAAGCTTTCTTT. Translating gives CASSIISAEAFF.

The chain links TRBV16 to TRBJ1-5; a weak D match, TRBD1 (5 bases). V was pared by 3 bases and J by 2 bases, with 8 bases between. The germline CDR1 and CDR2 sequences are KGHSY and FQNENV. The CDR3 consists of 14 residues. CDR3: CASSQGEGNQPQHF. In DNA, the CDR3 is TGTGCCAGCAGCCAGGGGGAAGGCAATCAGCCCCAGCATTTT.

CDR3 region: CASSQDRGAYNSPLHF. The CDR3 nucleotides read TGTGCCAGCAGCCAAGATCGGGGCGCCTATAATTCACCCCTCCACTTT. V and J are TRBV3-1 (or the pseudogene TRBV3-2) and TRBJ1-6; the D gene is possibly TRBD1 (5 bases). Germline CDR1 and CDR2: LGHDT and YNNKEL (reference sequence). The CDR3 extends over 16 amino acids. V lost 0 bases and J 2 bases, leaving 8 bases between the germline ends.